These 28 T cell receptor beta chains came from one sample sequenced in a study of blood T cells in healthy people across ages. A sample-barcoded 5' primer and a J-beta primer mix were used in a second PCR of roughly 7 to 11 cycles. TCRdb passed the 5' RACE reads through MiXCR, listing each CDR3 protein once. In the table there are roughly 790,000 distinct CDR3 sequences, 43% of which are singletons. The material sequenced was blood. These receptors originate from a woman aged 55-69 years in good health.

The V and J genes are TRBV12-3 or TRBV12-4 and TRBJ2-5; 8 bases match TRBD1. The V gene end was trimmed by 6 bases and the J gene end by 1 base; junction bases not matched to a gene: 7. The CDR3 has 15 residues. The CDR3 loop is CASRTGVGPQETQYF. In DNA, the CDR3 is TGTGCCAGCAGGACAGGGGTGGGTCCCCAAGAGACCCAGTACTTC.

The genes are TRBV4-3 and TRBJ2-7, with TRBD1 as a possible D gene (6 bases). The germline V gene has CDR1 LGHNA and CDR2 YSLEER. There are 16 residues in the CDR3. Deletions cut 0 bases from V and 9 bases from J, with 21 bases between. Written as DNA, the CDR3 is TGCGCCAGCAGCCAAGACTTCGAGACAGGAGCCCGGCCGCAGTACTTC. This encodes CASSQDFETGARPQYF.

This clonotype is a singleton in its sample. V is TRBV4-2 and J is TRBJ1-2; D gene uncertain. V was trimmed by 4 bases and J by 2 bases, leaving 14 bases between them. The germline V gene encodes CDR1 LGHNA and CDR2 YNFKEQ. The CDR3 has 15 residues. The CDR3 DNA reads as TGTGCCAGCAGCCGGGATTACACGGCAAACTATGGCTACACCTTC. Residues: CASSRDYTANYGYTF.

This clonotype appeared a few times. The chain recombines TRBV28 with TRBJ1-5; TRBD1 matches 7 bases. The CDR3 is 15 residues long. Germline CDR1 and CDR2: MDHEN and SYDVKM. Trimming took 2 bases from V and 7 from J; bases not matched to a gene: 8. The CDR3 sequence is CASSLSETGRQPQHF. DNA for the CDR3: TGTGCCAGCAGTTTAAGTGAGACAGGGCGACAGCCCCAGCATTTT.

In regard to this clonotype: Germline and junction disagree at one end, which may indicate a read error. The chain carries TRBV7-3 and TRBJ2-3; 9 bases line up with TRBD1. In germline, CDR1 is SGHTA, CDR2 FQGTGA. The CDR3 has 16 residues. CDR3 DNA: TGTGCCGGCAGTTCACCGGGACAGGGTTTCGCAGATACGCAGTATTTT. Amino acids: CAGSSPGQGFADTQYF. Complete variable domain (other parts from reference TRBV7-3 and TRBJ2-3): GAGVSQTPSNKVTEKGKYVELRCDPISGHTALYWYRQSLGQGPEFLIYFQGTGAADDSGLPNDRFFAVRPEGSVSTLKIQRTERGDSAVYLCAGSSPGQGFADTQYFGPGTRLTVL.

This clonotype was found a few times. The chain has TRBV12-3 or TRBV12-4 and TRBJ2-3; TRBD1 is a possible D gene (5 bases). This CDR3 contains 12 residues. V lost 8 bases to trimming and J lost 0 bases, with 6 bases between them. Here the CDR3 DNA reads TGTGCCAGCGCAGGGAGCACAGATACGCAGTATTTT. Translation: CASAGSTDTQYF.

Details on this clonotype: One end of the junction does not line up with germline, which may come from a read error. This sequence joins TRBV15 and TRBJ1-5; 7 nucleotides line up with TRBD1. The CDR3 spans 16 residues. Per germline, CDR1 LNHNV and CDR2 YYDKDF (reference sequence). In DNA form, the CDR3 reads TGTGCCGCCAGCAGAGCCCCGGGACAGCTTAATCAGCCCCAGCATTTT. Encoded protein: CAASRAPGQLNQPQHF.

V gene TRBV20-1 combines with J gene TRBJ2-1; TRBD2 matches at 13 bases. This CDR3 comprises 16 residues. Germline trimming cut 3 bases from V and 6 bases from J; bases unmatched to any gene: 8. In germline, CDR1 is DFQATT, CDR2 SNEGSKA (reference sequence). The CDR3 DNA reads TGCAGTGCTAGTGCACCGGGACTAGCGGGATTCAATGAGCAGTTCTTC. It yields the protein CSASAPGLAGFNEQFF.

This rearrangement joins TRBV7-3 to TRBJ2-6; D remains ambiguous. The CDR3 consists of 15 residues. The V end was cut by 1 base, the J end by 4 bases, with 8 bases between. Germline CDR1 is SGHTA and CDR2 is FQGTGA. The CDR3 nucleotides are TGTGCCAGCAGCTTAATAGCATCCGGGGCCAACGTCCTGACTTTC. Translated, it gives CASSLIASGANVLTF.

This clonotype was counted between two and nine times. V gene TRBV7-2 combines with J gene TRBJ2-1; 7 nucleotides agree with TRBD1. The J call is in doubt because the DNA end fits TRBJ2-7 better. CDR3 size: 15 residues. The germline CDR1 and CDR2 sequences are SGHTA and FQGNSA. The CDR3 sequence: CASSLGDRTYNEQYF. CDR3 bases: TGTGCCAGCAGCTTAGGGGACAGAACCTACAATGAGCAGTACTTC.

This rearrangement joins TRBV5-1 to TRBJ1-4; no definite D call. Germline V CDR1 and CDR2: SGHRS, YFSETQ. CDR3 length: 14 residues. V lost 5 bases and J 4 bases, leaving 12 bases between the germline ends. This chain's CDR3 is CASSDRLINEKLFF. CDR3 DNA: TGCGCCAGCAGTGACCGGCTGATTAATGAAAAACTGTTTTTT.

The sample holds many counts of this clonotype. The rearrangement joins TRBV4-1 to TRBJ2-3; D call uncertain. Germline CDR1 MGHRA, CDR2 YSYEKL. Trimming took 0 bases from V and 5 from J, leaving 6 bases between them. The length of the CDR3 is 13 residues. The DNA of the CDR3 is TGCGCCAGCAGCCAAGAAGAAATAGATACGCAGTATTTT. Its protein is CASSQEEIDTQYF.

In its sample, this clonotype was seen a few times. J is TRBJ2-5 and V is TRBV6-5; 9 bases are shared with TRBD1. V was clipped by 7 bases and J by 4 bases; unmatched bases: 13. CDR3 size: 16 residues. Germline V gives CDR1 MNHEY, CDR2 SVGAGI. The chain's CDR3 is CASTRQGGSWGETQYF. The CDR3 region has the DNA TGTGCCAGCACTCGACAGGGGGGCTCATGGGGAGAGACCCAGTACTTC.

This clonotype was counted only a few times. The rearrangement uses TRBV2 and TRBJ2-7, with D hard to call. With 5 bases removed from V and 4 bases from J, the gap between germline ends came to 9 bases. Germline V lookup: CDR1 SNHLY, CDR2 FYNNEI. The CDR3 spans 12 residues. DNA of the CDR3: TGTGCCAGCAGTAATCTGGTTTACGAGCAGTACTTC. Amino acids: CASSNLVYEQYF.

This sequence joins TRBV14 and TRBJ2-1; D call uncertain. The germline gives CDR1 SGHDN, CDR2 FVKESK. The ends were cut back, 6 bases at V and 10 bases at J, with 13 bases in the middle. The length of the CDR3 is 12 residues. DNA for the CDR3: TGTGCCAGCAGTCTGAACAGTGGCGAGCAGTTCTTC. As protein: CASSLNSGEQFF.

The chain carries TRBV20-1 and TRBJ2-7; 11 bases fit TRBD2. Trimming removed 5 bases from V and 7 bases from J; junction bases left unmatched: 10. Per the germline V gene, CDR1 is DFQATT and CDR2 is SNEGSKA (reference sequence). The CDR3 sequence is 14 residues long. CDR3 sequence (DNA): TGCAGTGCTCCACTAGCGGGGGCCCTCAATGAGCAGTACTTC. As protein: CSAPLAGALNEQYF.

This clonotype was observed a handful of times. The chain uses TRBV27 and TRBJ2-7; no clear D. Trimming removed 2 bases from V and 4 bases from J, with 12 bases in between. This CDR3 contains 14 residues. The V gene's germline CDR1 is MNHEY and CDR2 SMNVEV (reference sequence). Written as DNA, the CDR3 is TGTGCCAGCAGTTTAGACGGACCCAATTACGAGCAGTACTTC. It encodes CASSLDGPNYEQYF.

This clonotype was found a few times. The rearrangement joins TRBV3-1 to TRBJ2-1, with 13 bases matching TRBD2. Germline CDR1 is LGHDT and CDR2 is YNNKEL (reference sequence). This CDR3 comprises 15 residues. J gave up 15 bases and V 0 bases, and 8 bases lay outside the gene matches. CDR3 coding DNA: TGTGCCAGCAGCCAAGATCCACTAGCGGGAGGGGCTGGGTTCTTC. This sequence encodes CASSQDPLAGGAGFF.

This clonotype was found a few times. The V gene is TRBV7-6, the J gene TRBJ2-7; D remains unclear. The germline gives CDR1 SGHVS, CDR2 FNYEAQ. The CDR3 sequence is 13 residues long. V lost 5 bases and J 6 bases, leaving 14 bases between the germline ends. CDR3 nucleotide sequence: TGTGCCAGCAGCCTAGGGCGGAGACGCGAGCAGTACTTC. Translation gives CASSLGRRREQYF.

The chain carries TRBV6-2 or TRBV6-3 and TRBJ1-2; D gene unclear. Germline loops: CDR1 MNHEY, CDR2 SVGEGT. The CDR3 contains 14 residues. With 4 bases removed from V and 4 bases from J, the gap between germline ends came to 13 bases. In DNA, the CDR3 is TGTGCCAGCAGTTTTTCCGACGCTGTCTATGGCTACACCTTC. This translates into CASSFSDAVYGYTF.

The chain recombines TRBV14 with TRBJ2-5; TRBD2 matches 14 bases. Germline-derived CDR1 and CDR2 are SGHDN and FVKESK. Trimming at V came to 8 bases and at J to 5 bases, leaving 10 bases not matched to a gene. CDR3 length equals 16 residues. The chain's CDR3 is CASRPGTSGGGETQYF. CDR3 in DNA: TGTGCCAGCCGACCCGGGACTAGCGGGGGAGGTGAGACCCAGTACTTC.

The gene calls are TRBV5-1 and TRBJ2-4; 14 bases match TRBD2. Trimming removed 7 bases from V and 0 bases from J; junction bases left unmatched: 9. CDR3 size: 18 residues. Germline CDR1 and CDR2: SGHRS and YFSETQ. CDR3 DNA: TGCGCCAGCGGCTGGGGACTAGCGGGAGTTAAAGCCAAAAACATTCAGTACTTC. It is translated as CASGWGLAGVKAKNIQYF. The variable domain in full, completed from reference TRBV5-1 and TRBJ2-4, reads KAGVTQTPRYLIKTRGQQVTLSCSPISGHRSVSWYQQTPGQGLQFLFEYFSETQRNKGNFPGRFSGRQFSNSRSEMNVSTLELGDSALYLCASGWGLAGVKAKNIQYFGAGTRLSVL.

J is TRBJ2-1 and V is TRBV12-3 or TRBV12-4, with unresolved D. This CDR3 spans 13 amino acids. V lost 1 base and J 8 bases, leaving 9 bases between the germline ends. As DNA, the CDR3 is TGTGCCAGCAGTTTAGGTCAGTCCGATGAGCAGTTCTTC. It is translated as CASSLGQSDEQFF.

V and J are TRBV6-2 or TRBV6-3 and TRBJ2-1, with TRBD2 identical over 8 bases. J gave up 6 bases and V 0 bases, and 7 bases lay outside the gene matches. The germline gives CDR1 MNHEY, CDR2 SVGEGT. The CDR3 loop spans 16 amino acids. The CDR3 bases are TGTGCCAGCAGTTACTCTAGGCGGGAGGAGCGCAATGAGCAGTTCTTC. Its translation: CASSYSRREERNEQFF.

This clonotype was observed a handful of times. The chain recombines TRBV9 with TRBJ2-1, with TRBD2 identical over 8 bases. With 5 bases clipped from V and 3 bases from J, the junction kept 7 bases outside the gene matches. This CDR3 is built from 15 residues. CDR1 and CDR2 (germline): SGDLS, YYNGEE. CDR3 coding DNA: TGTGCCAGCAGTCAAAGCGGGAGTGACTACAATGAGCAGTTCTTC. Amino acids: CASSQSGSDYNEQFF.

This sequence joins TRBV14 and TRBJ2-1; 11 bases agree with TRBD2. This CDR3 has 16 amino acids. Germline CDR1 SGHDN, CDR2 FVKESK. V gave up 6 bases and J gave up 6 bases; unmatched junction bases: 10. The chain's CDR3 is CASSRSGTSGRNEQFF. DNA for the CDR3: TGTGCCAGCAGTCGAAGCGGGACTAGCGGACGCAATGAGCAGTTCTTC.

There are many counts of this clonotype. The chain employs TRBV29-1 and TRBJ2-1; 7 bases line up with TRBD1. CDR3 length: 14 residues. The trim removed 4 bases at V and 4 bases at J, leaving 7 bases unmatched. Germline lookup yields CDR1 SQVTM and CDR2 ANQGSEA. The CDR3 sequence: CSVAVTGAYNEQFF. The CDR3 bases are TGCAGCGTTGCAGTAACAGGGGCATACAATGAGCAGTTCTTC.

This clonotype was seen at least ten times. The chain couples TRBV5-1 to TRBJ2-7; tentative D call: TRBD1 (5 bases). The V gene's germline CDR1 is SGHRS and CDR2 YFSETQ. Trimming cost V 0 bases and J 4 bases, with 5 bases left between them. The CDR3 is made up of 12 amino acids. Written as DNA, the CDR3 is TGCGCCAGCAGCTTGGGACAGTACGAGCAGTACTTC. Translated: CASSLGQYEQYF.